The 11 T cell receptor beta chains presented below share a single source sample, sequenced in a study of T cell responses to AZD1222 COVID-19 vaccine (dated by TCRdb to the early 2020s). The library was generated by the immunoSEQ multiplex PCR assay. The table comes from immuneACCESS by way of TCRdb, which keeps in-frame sequences with V and J called. Part of the clones is missing from these tables; in studies checked, under half for an unresolved V gene and the rest for unknown reasons. The sample table contains more than 150,000 clones; only one count was recorded for 70% to 90% of them. The ten most abundant clones make up about 24% of the sample. The sample's time point label is to be understood as: about 28 days (+/-7) after the second vaccine dose. The source was peripheral blood, collected 28 days after the second AZD1222 dose. These receptors were collected from an adult who received the AZD1222 COVID-19 vaccine.

This rearrangement joins TRBV7-2 to TRBJ2-7; D tentatively fits TRBD1 or TRBD2 (7 bases each). The germline CDR1 and CDR2 sequences are SGHTA and FQGNSA. Trimming removed 5 bases from V and 5 bases from J, with 16 bases in between. The CDR3 is 14 residues long. The CDR3 region is CASSPRGGSDEQYF. The CDR3 nucleotides are TGTGCCAGCAGCCCCAGGGGGGGGAGCGACGAGCAGTACTTC.

The V and J genes are TRBV9 and TRBJ2-5; D may be TRBD1 (8 bases). V was cut by 0 bases and J by 5 bases, with 11 bases left in between. The CDR3 has 14 amino acids. Germline CDR1 and CDR2: SGDLS and YYNGEE. The CDR3 DNA is TGTGCCAGCAGCGTAGACAGGGGGGGCGAGACCCAGTACTTC. This sequence encodes CASSVDRGGETQYF. Full variable domain (rest looked up from reference TRBV9 and TRBJ2-5): DSGVTQTPKHLITATGQRVTLRCSPRSGDLSVYWYQQSLDQGLQFLIQYYNGEERAKGNILERFSAQQFPDLHSELNLSSLELGDSALYFCASSVDRGGETQYFGPGTRLLVL.

CDR3 bases: TGTGCCAGCTCAACTACAGGGGGCGTTGAGCAGTTCTTC. Translated: CASSTTGGVEQFF. The rearrangement joins TRBV18 to TRBJ2-1, with 9 bases that match TRBD1. The CDR3 runs 13 residues. Unmatched junction bases numbered 5, after V lost 5 bases and J lost 9 bases. From germline, CDR1 is KGHSH and CDR2 LQKENI.

The genes are TRBV7-3 and TRBJ2-5; 10 nucleotides line up with TRBD1. The CDR3 has 16 amino acids. Germline CDR1 and CDR2: SGHTA and FQGTGA. The V gene end was trimmed by 5 bases and the J gene end by 5 bases; junction bases not matched to a gene: 11. The CDR3 region has the DNA TGTGCCAGCAGCCCATCGGGACAGGGGTCGGGGGAGACCCAGTACTTC. Protein product: CASSPSGQGSGETQYF.

The chain recombines TRBV5-1 with TRBJ2-5; D call uncertain. There are 13 residues in the CDR3. Per germline, CDR1 SGHRS and CDR2 YFSETQ. V lost 2 bases and J lost 5, with 10 bases in between. The CDR3 nucleotides are TGCGCCAGCAGCTTCCTCGGTTGGGAGACCCAGTACTTC. Its translation: CASSFLGWETQYF.

The V and J genes are TRBV5-6 and TRBJ2-7; TRBD1 matches 7 bases. The germline V gene encodes CDR1 SGHDT and CDR2 YYEEEE. The CDR3 covers 14 residues. V trimming: 5 bases; J trimming: 3 bases; junction bases outside the gene matches: 8. The CDR3, as DNA: TGTGCCAGCAGTTCTCGACAGGGCCACTACGAGCAGTACTTC. Encoded protein: CASSSRQGHYEQYF.

The chain employs TRBV5-1 and TRBJ1-1, with 7 bases aligning to TRBD1. The CDR3 extends over 15 amino acids. Germline CDR1 and CDR2: SGHRS and YFSETQ. The junction had 8 bases not matched to a gene; V was cut back by 4 bases and J by 2 bases. CDR3 DNA sequence: TGCGCCAGCAGCCGAAGCAGGGGGACTAACACTGAAGCTTTCTTT. Amino acids: CASSRSRGTNTEAFF.

The rearrangement links TRBV19 to TRBJ1-5; D may be TRBD1 (6 bases). CDR1 is LNHDA and CDR2 is SQIVND in the germline V gene (reference sequence). The CDR3 covers 13 residues. V gave up 4 bases and J gave up 7 bases, with 11 bases separating them. In nucleotides, the CDR3 is TGTGCCAGTAGTAGGGGGCTCTTACAGCCCCAGCATTTT. It codes for CASSRGLLQPQHF.

This CDR3 is CASSFSETQYF. CDR3 bases: TGCGCCAGCAGCTTCTCGGAGACCCAGTACTTC. The V gene is TRBV5-1, the J gene TRBJ2-5, with D uncertain. Germline V gene lookup returns CDR1 SGHRS and CDR2 YFSETQ. Between the trimmed V and J ends, which lost 2 bases and 5 bases, there was a span of 4 bases. The CDR3 loop spans 11 amino acids.

The chain is built from TRBV28 and TRBJ2-7; D gene ambiguous. Germline loops: CDR1 MDHEN, CDR2 SYDVKM. CDR3 length equals 14 residues. V lost 7 bases and J lost 9, with 22 bases in between. In DNA form, the CDR3 reads TGTGCCAGCATCCCCGGGTCAGCTCCCTCTGTGCAGTACTTC. This codes for CASIPGSAPSVQYF.

The chain carries TRBV7-2 and TRBJ1-2; D unclear. This CDR3 has 13 residues. Trimming took off 6 bases at V and 6 bases at J, with 14 bases between the two ends. Germline CDR1 and CDR2: SGHTA and FQGNSA. The CDR3 loop reads CASREGLADGYTF. The CDR3 bases are TGTGCCAGCAGGGAGGGATTGGCAGATGGCTACACCTTC.